Listed below are T cell receptor beta chains from one sample, sequenced in a study of metastatic and nonmetastatic thyroid tumors. TCRdb re-called the PCR reads with MiXCR. Of fewer than 9,500 clones detected, around 19% appear once; the ten largest clones hold roughly 9.6%. Sample: adjacent normal tissue. The receptor source for this set is a female donor with papillary thyroid cancer or a benign thyroid nodule (not recorded which). Some clones in this sample may be carry-over from other donors' samples. Each CDR3 is given with its conserved first and last residue. The order of the fields is CDR3 protein, J gene, V gene.

cdr3_aa: CASNQLAGGYEQYF
j_call: TRBJ2-7
v_call: TRBV6-1

cdr3_aa: CASSLSITKQTGKGYTF
j_call: TRBJ1-2
v_call: TRBV5-1

cdr3_aa: CASRLRQGNTGELFF
j_call: TRBJ2-2
v_call: TRBV19

cdr3_aa: CASSFRTGVTDTQYF
j_call: TRBJ2-3
v_call: TRBV5-4

cdr3_aa: CASSRGTNNEQFF
j_call: TRBJ2-1
v_call: TRBV7-9

cdr3_aa: CASSEAKSGPFGYTF
j_call: TRBJ1-2
v_call: TRBV2

cdr3_aa: CASSYSGGSGNTIYF
j_call: TRBJ1-3
v_call: TRBV6-5

cdr3_aa: CASSQQEQAYNEQFF
j_call: TRBJ2-1
v_call: TRBV11-2

cdr3_aa: CASSPGTGSGNTIYF
j_call: TRBJ1-3
v_call: TRBV11-2

cdr3_aa: CASSLMAGGLPEGYTF
j_call: TRBJ1-2
v_call: TRBV7-3

cdr3_aa: CASNIRASSYNEQFF
j_call: TRBJ2-1
v_call: TRBV12-3/TRBV12-4

cdr3_aa: CASTQGTSAQETQYF
j_call: TRBJ2-5
v_call: TRBV12-3/TRBV12-4

cdr3_aa: CSAELGVRTDTQYF
j_call: TRBJ2-3
v_call: TRBV20-1

cdr3_aa: CASSLKGVHEQYF
j_call: TRBJ2-7
v_call: TRBV12-3/TRBV12-4

cdr3_aa: CASSSGTGAYEQYF
j_call: TRBJ2-7
v_call: TRBV28

cdr3_aa: CASSDTGGFYGYTF
j_call: TRBJ1-2
v_call: TRBV27

cdr3_aa: CASSLGGNSPLHF
j_call: TRBJ1-6
v_call: TRBV19

cdr3_aa: CASSLQETQYF
j_call: TRBJ2-5
v_call: TRBV12-3/TRBV12-4

cdr3_aa: CASSLLAGEFEQYF
j_call: TRBJ2-7
v_call: TRBV7-8

cdr3_aa: CASSRGGGSNEQFF
j_call: TRBJ2-1
v_call: TRBV19

cdr3_aa: CSARRLRRYGYTF
j_call: TRBJ1-2
v_call: TRBV20-1

cdr3_aa: CATSRGASQETQYF
j_call: TRBJ2-5
v_call: TRBV10-2

cdr3_aa: CASSLDTGGEQYF
j_call: TRBJ2-7
v_call: TRBV5-1

cdr3_aa: CASSLWGLAGGPRSRETQYF
j_call: TRBJ2-5
v_call: TRBV27

cdr3_aa: CASSINPSGDTQYF
j_call: TRBJ2-3
v_call: TRBV19

cdr3_aa: CASRGTGQFHGYTF
j_call: TRBJ1-2
v_call: TRBV27

cdr3_aa: CASSYSGLASYEQYF
j_call: TRBJ2-7
v_call: TRBV6-5

cdr3_aa: CASSAYVGGQTYF
j_call: TRBJ2-7
v_call: TRBV7-2

cdr3_aa: CASSSRGHQPQHF
j_call: TRBJ1-5
v_call: TRBV27

cdr3_aa: CASSMGTSSTDTQYF
j_call: TRBJ2-3
v_call: TRBV27

cdr3_aa: CASSDPEGGSAYEQYF
j_call: TRBJ2-7
v_call: TRBV6-1

cdr3_aa: CASSLKGENTEAFF
j_call: TRBJ1-1
v_call: TRBV7-3

cdr3_aa: CSAPAGGRETQYF
j_call: TRBJ2-5
v_call: TRBV20-1

cdr3_aa: CASRDRGLSGANVLTF
j_call: TRBJ2-6
v_call: TRBV2

cdr3_aa: CASSLGGSSYNEQFF
j_call: TRBJ2-1
v_call: TRBV5-6

cdr3_aa: CASSLGSGVNTGELFF
j_call: TRBJ2-2
v_call: TRBV7-6

cdr3_aa: CASSLAGTPSGANVLTF
j_call: TRBJ2-6
v_call: TRBV7-2

cdr3_aa: CASVSPFRRGHNEQFF
j_call: TRBJ2-1
v_call: TRBV12-5

cdr3_aa: CASSYTNTGELFF
j_call: TRBJ2-2
v_call: TRBV6-1

cdr3_aa: CASSRGSQHKGVAKNIQYF
j_call: TRBJ2-4
v_call: TRBV7-9

cdr3_aa: CASSLVSRGPYYEQYF
j_call: TRBJ2-7
v_call: TRBV11-2

cdr3_aa: CASSYRDTSTEAFF
j_call: TRBJ1-1
v_call: TRBV6-6

cdr3_aa: CASRRQPGTEAFF
j_call: TRBJ1-1
v_call: TRBV5-1

cdr3_aa: CSASLDRGQNTIYF
j_call: TRBJ1-3
v_call: TRBV20-1

cdr3_aa: CASRLYYGYTF
j_call: TRBJ1-2
v_call: TRBV2